This T cell receptor (beta chain) was sequenced in a study of cytomegalovirus exposure and HLA in healthy donors. Use of 60 Vbeta and 13 Jbeta primers characterized the PCR. Libraries were prepared by immunoSEQ multiplex PCR; TCRdb keeps only in-frame clonotypes and omits some of them. The sample lists around 53,000 clones, about 80% occurring once. Turning to this clone: Its antigen is currently unknown.

The V end lost 0 bases, the J end lost 4 bases, and 8 bases lay between the germline ends. This CDR3 has 14 amino acids. Germline CDR1 SGDLS, CDR2 YYNGEE. Findings of the study overall: Donor immune exposure was known only as CMV serostatus. Across HLA loci, a later analysis found differing TCR association rates, with DRB1 most and HLA-C fewest.

This sequence joins TRBV9 and TRBJ2-1, with D maybe TRBD2 (6 bases). Sequencing was done on a sample of PBMCs. The receptor comes from a man aged 50-59 years in good health and CMV-seronegative. CDR3: CASSVVADYNEQFF. The CDR3 DNA reads TGTGCCAGCAGCGTAGTAGCGGATTACAATGAGCAGTTCTTC.